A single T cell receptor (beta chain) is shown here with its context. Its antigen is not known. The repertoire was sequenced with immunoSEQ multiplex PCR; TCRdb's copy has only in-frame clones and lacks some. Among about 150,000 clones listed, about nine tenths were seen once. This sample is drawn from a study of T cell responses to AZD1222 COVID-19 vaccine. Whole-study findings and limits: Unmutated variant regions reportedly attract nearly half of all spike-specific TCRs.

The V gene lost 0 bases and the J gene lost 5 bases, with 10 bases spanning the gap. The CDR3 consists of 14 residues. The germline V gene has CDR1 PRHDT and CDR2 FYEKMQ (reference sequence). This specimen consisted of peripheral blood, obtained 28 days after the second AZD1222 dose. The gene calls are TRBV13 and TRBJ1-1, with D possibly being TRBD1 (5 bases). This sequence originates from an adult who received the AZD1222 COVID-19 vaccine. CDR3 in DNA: TGTGCCAGCAGCTTAGGCCAGGGTCGGACTGAAGCTTTCTTT. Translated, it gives CASSLGQGRTEAFF.